Reported below is one T cell receptor (beta chain). The target of this receptor is not known. Base qualities are not provided; no much larger clone lies one nucleotide away. On a MiSeq, deep resolution sequencing aimed for a depth between 1 in 1 million and 1 in 200,000 T cells, with each clonotype covered around 10x on average. The immunoSEQ hsTCRB Kit was used to generate the TCR beta libraries. Per the authors' processing: The data were analyzed with ImmunoSEQ Analyzer and ImmunoSEQ Data Assistant, and V, D and J gene assignments followed IMGT definitions. Clonality, with values ranging from 0 to 1, was calculated as one minus the normalized Shannon entropy of productive rearrangement frequencies. Public clonotype analysis was restricted to overrepresented clonotypes comprising at least 0.05% of each patient's repertoire. Repertoires from approximately 13 age-matched healthy donors in immuneACCESS were used as clonality controls. In its TCRdb copy, this immuneACCESS table keeps in-frame sequences only and misses some clones. Where compared with another copy, unresolved V genes explain less than half of these, and the others have no known cause. The D gene and trimming were derived from the DNA, and the V and J assignments and clone size from that table. A total of some 300,000 clones appear in this sample, approximately 80% of them only once. The ten largest account for 6.7% of the sample.

Clipping removes 4 bases from V and 7 bases from J, with 7 as the unmatched junction base count. Via the germline V gene, CDR1 is MGHDK and CDR2 SYGVNS. Including the terminal cysteine and phenylalanine, the CDR3 comprises 14 residues. Only the CDR3 portion is preserved as DNA: 42 bases, with reading frame beginning at the first base. The sample belongs to a study of cytotoxic CD8 clonotypes in ibrutinib-treated CLL (dated by TCRdb to the early 2020s). Background on the whole study: The cohort included roughly 15 treatment-naive and ten to twelve relapsed/refractory patients; around 18 were IGHV unmutated. Partial responses were observed in about 24 patients and complete responses in 2; after a median follow-up of about 69 months, remission was maintained in approximately 14 patients and progression was observed in some twelve. Response samples were taken after a median of 12 months on treatment, ranging from roughly 6 to 36 months. On average, each sample yielded around 270,000 productive templates and 85,000 to 95,000 productive rearrangements. Of the 86 people in the trial, roughly 27 had longitudinal samples available. Cryopreserved peripheral blood mononuclear cells were obtained before treatment, at response, and at either sustained remission or disease progression.

The paper as a whole reports these results and caveats: Sustained-remission and progressing patients did not have matched sampling times, and lymph node repertoires were not examined. Clonality increased at ibrutinib response, stayed stable in sustained remission, and fell back toward baseline at progression. Baseline clonality exceeded that of age-matched healthy donors and correlated strongly with circulating CD8+ T-cell counts. Public clonotypes were rare and either shrank or stayed stable during treatment, and the rise in clonality at ibrutinib response reflected expansion of private clonotypes.

For TCR beta library preparation, about 2.2 micrograms of genomic DNA were extracted from the cryopreserved PBMCs. Longitudinal blood samples from CLL patients on ibrutinib monotherapy were analyzed using high-throughput TCR beta sequencing. The patients took part in an open-label, single-center phase 2 trial of ibrutinib monotherapy. The chain is made from TRBV25-1 and TRBJ2-5; TRBD2 matches 9 bases in the middle. Sequenced material: PBMCs, taken before ibrutinib treatment. The clonotype was recovered from a human donor with chronic lymphocytic leukemia. The DNA reads TGTGCCAGCAGTGTAGCGGGAGTGTGGGGGACCCAGTACTTC. Its amino acids are CASSVAGVWGTQYF.